This T cell receptor (beta chain) was identified during a study of T cells in localized non-small cell lung cancer. CDR3 size: 13 residues. The ends were cut back, 6 bases at V and 5 bases at J, with 14 bases in the middle. CDR1 is SQVTM and CDR2 is ANQGSEA in the germline V gene. Profiled with immunoSEQ multiplex PCR; TCRdb holds only in-frame clones, not every one. The data show fewer than 30,000 clones, 90% seen once. The origin of this receptor is a woman aged 35-70 years with stage I lung adenocarcinoma. The source was peripheral blood, collected before any cancer treatment. The chain is built from TRBV29-1 and TRBJ2-1; a weak D match, TRBD2 (6 bases). Here the CDR3 reads CSVRDSIDNEQFF. The DNA of the CDR3 is TGCAGCGTCCGGGACTCCATCGACAATGAGCAGTTCTTC.